This T cell receptor beta chain comes out of a study of T cells in localized non-small cell lung cancer (dated by TCRdb to about 2020). Background on the whole study: T cell repertoires of 236 early-stage NSCLC patients were analyzed, with tumors being compared against uninvolved tumor-adjacent lungs. The cohort comprised roughly 240 treatment-naïve NSCLC patients with resected, localized lung tumors. A mean age of around 66 years was recorded for the NSCLC patients, of whom 129 were male and 107 were female.

Cut back by 4 bases and 0 bases, the V and J ends lie 15 bases apart. The CDR3 covers 17 residues, taking in both the cysteine and the phenylalanine. The only DNA kept is the CDR3, 51 bases in frame from the first base. Based on the germline V gene, the CDR1 and CDR2 sequences are SGHTA and FQGNSA. As to this clone: The clone's antigen remains unknown. Per-nucleotide qualities are absent, and no much larger clonotype sits a single base away.

The immunoSEQ Assay was used to sequence TCR beta CDR3 regions from DNA. Concerning the study's data processing: T cell density was computed as TCR beta template counts normalized to usable DNA estimated by amplifying housekeeping genes. Richness was estimated using the preseqR package, with extrapolation to 400,000 templates for PBMC samples and to 120,000 templates for tissue samples. Clonality was taken to be one minus Pielou's evenness. Tissue-enriched TCRs were identified through differential abundance testing performed on productive amino-acid clonotypes, with a minimum total count of 5 and an alpha of 0.1. The Jaccard Index and the Morisita Overlap Index were used to measure how much the repertoires overlapped between compartments. GLIPH grouped TCR beta CDR3s together with public tetramer-defined viral CDR3s, and a viral motif had to include at least three viral sequences and show V-gene enrichment. Entries here come from immuneACCESS through TCRdb and include only in-frame sequences with V and J called. Some clones fail to appear in such tables; in the studies checked, an unresolved V gene covers under half of the shortfall, and the cause of the remainder is unknown. D and trimming were read from the DNA, whereas the V and J calls and clone size are those reported in that table. For this sample the table gives more than 20,000 clones, of which roughly 84% were detected only once. In total, the top ten clones hold approximately 30% of the sample.

At diagnosis, tumor, uninvolved tumor-adjacent lung and peripheral blood were collected and then preserved as a mix of FFPE and fresh-frozen material. For TCR repertoire profiling, blood samples were analyzed as peripheral blood mononuclear cells. Broad study findings and their caveats: Uninvolved tumor-adjacent lung showed the highest T cell clonality, higher than tumor, which suggests more focused antigenic responses in the uninvolved tumor-adjacent lung. Multi-region tumor sequencing was not performed, so intratumor heterogeneity could not be excluded. Because of the exploratory design, TCR variables were selected using unadjusted p-values without false-discovery rate correction. A median of around 60 of the top 100 tumor clones turned up in the paired uninvolved adjacent lung, and approximately 30 of those clones also ranked among the top 100 of that same adjacent lung. Longer overall survival was associated with higher T cell density in blood, whereas shorter survival was associated with higher clonality in adjacent lung.

This TCR was recovered from a male donor aged 60 or over with stage I squamous cell lung carcinoma. Here the chain combines TRBV7-2 and TRBJ2-2, with TRBD1 as a weak D call on 6 bases. The sequenced sample was peripheral blood, obtained before any cancer treatment. The sequence in DNA is TGTGCCAGCAGCTCGAGGCAGGGGTTTACGAACACCGGGGAGCTGTTTTTT. Translation gives CASSSRQGFTNTGELFF. The CDR3 plus the reference TRBV7-2 and TRBJ2-2 genes for the other parts give the full variable domain: GAGVSQSPSNKVTEKGKDVELRCDPISGHTALYWYRQSLGQGLEFLIYFQGNSAPDKSGLPSDRFSAERTGGSVSTLTIQRTQQEDSAVYLCASSSRQGFTNTGELFFGEGSRLTVL.